The 17 T cell receptor beta chains listed next were all sequenced from one sample in a study of T cell responses to AZD1222 COVID-19 vaccine. The assay was immunoSEQ multiplex PCR, and TCRdb's table has in-frame clones only and misses some. The table records about 85,000 clones, 85% of them present only once. The sample was peripheral blood, taken 28 days after the second AZD1222 dose. The receptors originated from an adult who received the AZD1222 COVID-19 vaccine.

The rearrangement joins TRBV3-1 (or the pseudogene TRBV3-2) to TRBJ1-2; 7 positions agree with TRBD1. The CDR3 extends over 13 amino acids. Germline values: CDR1 LGHDT, CDR2 YNNKEL (reference sequence). V lost 4 bases to trimming and J lost 4 bases; unmatched junction nucleotides: 3. CDR3 sequence (DNA): TGTGCCAGCAGCCCCCGACAGGGCTATGGCTACACCTTC. Residues: CASSPRQGYGYTF.

V and J are TRBV3-1 (or the pseudogene TRBV3-2) and TRBJ2-6; D gene unclear. Between the trimmed V and J ends, which lost 7 bases and 0 bases, there was a span of 4 bases. The CDR3 has 13 residues. Per the germline V gene, CDR1 is LGHDT and CDR2 is YNNKEL (reference sequence). The chain's CDR3 is CASTSSGANVLTF. The CDR3 bases are TGTGCCAGCACCTCCTCTGGGGCCAACGTCCTGACTTTC.

In its sample, this clone was seen a few times. This rearrangement joins TRBV14 to TRBJ2-7; 8 positions match TRBD2. V gave up 0 bases and J gave up 3 bases; unmatched junction bases: 4. Germline V CDR1 and CDR2: SGHDN, FVKESK. The CDR3 sequence is 15 residues long. The DNA for the CDR3 is TGTGCCAGCAGCCAAGAGAGGCTAGCGGGCTACGAGCAGTACTTC. It translates to CASSQERLAGYEQYF.

The count of this clone is one. V gene TRBV12-5 combines with J gene TRBJ1-1, with D hard to call. The CDR3 loop spans 15 amino acids. Germline V gives CDR1 LGHNT, CDR2 FRNRAP. Deletions cut 3 bases from V and 4 bases from J, with 15 bases between. The CDR3 nucleotides read TGTGCTAGTGGTTTCCCCAGCCTCTGGGGCACTGAAGCTTTCTTT. Protein: CASGFPSLWGTEAFF.

The chain uses TRBV5-1 and TRBJ2-3, with 11 bases matching TRBD2. V shed 4 bases, J shed 4 bases, and the junction held 8 bases outside the gene matches. CDR1 and CDR2 (germline): SGHRS, YFSETQ. This CDR3 spans 16 amino acids. Here the CDR3 reads CASSRASGGKADTQYF. As DNA, the CDR3 is TGCGCCAGCAGCAGAGCTAGCGGGGGGAAGGCAGATACGCAGTATTTT.

The rearrangement joins TRBV19 to TRBJ1-2; D possibly corresponds to TRBD1 (6 bases). The CDR3 length is 17 residues. Germline V CDR1 and CDR2: LNHDA, SQIVND (reference sequence). The V and J ends lost 6 bases and 6 bases respectively, with 26 bases between them. CDR3 protein: CASSSHPGAAIWDGYTF. CDR3 coding DNA: TGTGCCAGTAGCTCCCACCCAGGGGCGGCAATCTGGGATGGCTACACCTTC.

This sequence joins TRBV30 and TRBJ2-3; 8 positions agree with TRBD2. The J segment lost 9 bases and the V segment lost 0 bases, leaving 11 bases of the junction unmatched. In germline, CDR1 is GTSNPN, CDR2 SVGIG (reference sequence). This CDR3 spans 15 amino acids. The CDR3 protein is CAWSVRRGGVGTQYF. The CDR3 region has the DNA TGTGCCTGGAGTGTACGCCGGGGGGGAGTAGGAACGCAGTATTTT.

This clone was seen a few times. The rearrangement joins TRBV23-1 to TRBJ2-7, with 12 bases aligning to TRBD1. TRBV23-1 is given ORF status, its function remaining uncertain. The junction had 5 bases not matched to a gene; V was cut back by 3 bases and J by 2 bases. This CDR3 is built from 16 residues. CDR3 in amino acids: CASSQIRDRGPYEQYF. CDR3 coding DNA: TGCGCCAGCAGTCAGATACGGGACAGGGGGCCCTACGAGCAGTACTTC.

This chain joins TRBV27 and TRBJ2-3; D not resolved. The CDR3 runs 13 residues. Trimming cost V 6 bases and J 1 base, with 8 bases left between them. Looked up from germline, CDR1 is MNHEY and CDR2 is SMNVEV (reference sequence). In DNA form, the CDR3 reads TGTGCCAGCAGACGGACGGGCACAGATACGCAGTATTTT. It encodes CASRRTGTDTQYF.

The rearrangement links TRBV6-2 or TRBV6-3 to TRBJ2-2; D unclear. Germline V lookup: CDR1 MNHEY, CDR2 SVGEGT. V lost 5 bases, J lost 0 bases, and 13 bases lay in between. The CDR3 length is 16 residues. The CDR3 is CASSTLGLANTGELFF. The CDR3 DNA follows: TGTGCCAGCAGTACTCTGGGGTTGGCGAACACCGGGGAGCTGTTTTTT.

This rearrangement joins TRBV3-1 (or the pseudogene TRBV3-2) to TRBJ1-6, with D perhaps TRBD1 (5 bases). The CDR3 length is 19 residues. CDR1 is LGHDT and CDR2 is YNNKEL in the germline V gene (reference sequence). Trimming removed 0 bases at V and 6 bases at J, with 21 bases between. CDR3 nucleotide sequence: TGTGCCAGCAGCCAAGATCCGTGGGGACTTGGGAGAGGTAATTCACCCCTCCACTTT. Its translation is CASSQDPWGLGRGNSPLHF.

The chain recombines TRBV9 with TRBJ1-6; D possibly corresponds to TRBD1 (6 bases). Germline CDR1 reads SGDLS; CDR2 reads YYNGEE. The CDR3 consists of 15 residues. V was clipped by 3 bases and J by 5 bases, with 12 bases between them. CDR3 coding DNA: TGTGCCAGCAGCGGGGAGACAGGAAATAATTCACCCCTCCACTTT. It is translated as CASSGETGNNSPLHF.

The rearrangement links TRBV7-3 to TRBJ2-2, with D perhaps TRBD2 (7 bases). The germline gives CDR1 SGHTA, CDR2 FQGTGA. The CDR3 has 16 amino acids. V lost 3 bases, J lost 2 bases, and 13 bases lay in between. The CDR3 here is CASSFTGGRNTGELFF. CDR3 DNA sequence: TGTGCCAGCAGCTTCACGGGGGGCCGAAACACCGGGGAGCTGTTTTTT.

The V call is TRBV18, the J call TRBJ1-4, with D unclear. Trimming cost V 6 bases and J 8 bases, with 16 bases left between them. This CDR3 spans 14 amino acids. Germline lookup yields CDR1 KGHSH and CDR2 LQKENI. For the CDR3, the DNA is TGTGCCAGCTCCGACCCCACTGGGAGGGAAAAACTGTTTTTT. The encoded protein is CASSDPTGREKLFF.

The chain joins TRBV28 to TRBJ2-6; D perhaps matches TRBD1 (6 bases). V was cut by 5 bases and J by 0 bases, with 20 bases left in between. Looked up from germline, CDR1 is MDHEN and CDR2 is SYDVKM. This CDR3 contains 19 residues. The CDR3 reads CASSDIPGHRSSGANVLTF. In nucleotides, the CDR3 is TGTGCCAGCAGTGATATACCGGGACATCGAAGCTCTGGGGCCAACGTCCTGACTTTC.

This chain links TRBV27 with TRBJ1-6, with D possibly TRBD1 on 5 matching bases. Trimming took 2 bases from V and 4 from J, leaving 9 bases between them. CDR3 length: 15 amino acids. Germline-derived CDR1 and CDR2 are MNHEY and SMNVEV (reference sequence). Here the CDR3 DNA reads TGTGCCAGCAGTTTAGAGGGGAGTTATAATTCACCCCTCCACTTT. This translates into CASSLEGSYNSPLHF.

The gene calls are TRBV7-9 and TRBJ2-5; D is unclear. CDR1 and CDR2 (germline): SEHNR, FQNEAQ (reference sequence). The CDR3 runs to 11 residues. The germline V and J ends were trimmed by 7 bases and 1 base, with 4 bases remaining between them. The CDR3 bases are TGTGCCAGCACCGTCCAAGAGACCCAGTACTTC. Its protein product is CASTVQETQYF.